The clone carrying this TCR beta chain was seen only a few times. Its antigen remains unknown. The trim removed 3 bases at V and 1 base at J, leaving 8 bases unmatched. Germline CDR1 reads SGHRS; CDR2 reads YFSETQ. CDR3 length: 16 amino acids. TCRdb itself ran the reads through MiXCR, one entry per CDR3 protein. This repertoire shows more than 150,000 distinct CDR3 sequences, roughly 17% found once; its top ten account for approximately 19%. This entry is derived from a study of T cell repertoires in cytomegalovirus infection. About the research overall: It can be stated that public TCR beta signatures indicated CMV infection as well as a matching HLA type. Study findings and constraints: HLA-C-restricted CMV-specific TCR beta clonotypes prevailed in the ex vivo response. People with CMV and the relevant HLA were identified by cumulative public TCR beta family frequency.

The chain has TRBV5-1 and TRBJ2-7, with TRBD1 matching over 9 bases. The sequenced sample was CD8+ T cells from PBMCs. The sequence was collected from a human donor in good health (CMV status not recorded). Some clones in this sample may be carry-over from other donors' samples. The CDR3 protein is CASSSAAGQGSYEQYF. The DNA of the CDR3 is TGCGCCAGCAGCTCGGCGGCCGGACAGGGGTCCTACGAGCAGTACTTC. Full variable domain (missing parts from reference TRBV5-1 and TRBJ2-7): KAGVTQTPRYLIKTRGQQVTLSCSPISGHRSVSWYQQTPGQGLQFLFEYFSETQRNKGNFPGRFSGRQFSNSRSEMNVSTLELGDSALYLCASSSAAGQGSYEQYFGPGTRLTVT.